This TCR beta chain was documented in a study of T cell responses to AZD1222 COVID-19 vaccine (dated by TCRdb to the early 2020s). Background on the whole study: TCR sequencing was performed for more than 230 trial participants, of whom about 200 were given two doses of AZD1222 and around 26 were given two doses of MenACWY control vaccine. Trial participants were enrolled by age into subgroups of 18-55, 56-69 and 70-plus years, and around 140, 26 and 57 TCR-sequenced participants, respectively, were included in these subgroups. The full study reports these points: Because no day 14 peak-response samples were available, repertoires were characterized only after the peak T cell response. Participants were mostly white British and included more females than males, and it was suggested by the authors that clonal diversity may have been underestimated. After two AZD1222 doses, both the breadth and the depth of spike-specific TCRs were significantly higher than at day 0 and than in MenACWY recipients. Nearly half of unique spike-specific TCRs reportedly recognized epitopes outside regions mutated in the B.1.351 and B.1.1.7 variants. Conclusions about previously exposed vaccinees were limited because only 5 or 6 AZD1222 recipients were SARS-CoV-2 seropositive at baseline. Vaccine-associated CD4 TCRs spanned the whole spike protein, with dominant responses in regions 160-218 and 743-854. The 56-69-year group was small, and its depth increase did not reach significance, likely because of low power.

The CDR3 regions of human TCRbeta chains were analyzed by immunosequencing. In the source study's methods: TCRs in the repertoires were compared against a reference library of SARS-CoV-2-specific TCRs that had been generated with the MIRA antigen-specificity platform. Breadth meant the fraction of unique TCRs that were SARS-CoV-2-associated, whereas depth meant the fraction of total T cells that were SARS-CoV-2-associated. Using the MIRA data, each spike-specific TCR was mapped to the spike region that the TCR reacts to and placed in a CD4 or CD8 class. Log10-transformed breadth and depth values were compared by one-way ANOVA with Sidak's multiple comparisons tests. TCRdb re-hosts the immuneACCESS table, in-frame sequences only. Its copies lack some clones; in the studies checked, an unresolved V gene accounts for under half of them, and the cause for the rest is not known. From that table come the V and J calls and clone size; the DNA was used to work out D and trimming. For this sample the table gives over 110,000 clones, of which roughly 92% were detected only once. Less than 9.5% of the sample is taken by the ten largest.

The time point tag for this specimen amounts to: about 28 days (+/-7) after the second vaccine dose. AZD1222 recipients given second doses at about 4 weeks or at about 12 weeks were pooled, since spike-specific TCR depth and breadth were not found to differ between the two schedules. The vaccinee samples were drawn from two UK trials, COV001 and COV002, one of which was a single-blind randomized controlled phase 2/3 trial testing AZD1222 (ChAdOx1 nCoV-19) in healthy adults. Trial participant PBMC samples were collected at day 0 and day 28 after the second dose for TCRbeta chain sequencing. A note on this clone: Its antigen remains unidentified. No base-level quality is on record; no much larger clone is a single base apart.

The clonotype was recovered from an adult who received the AZD1222 COVID-19 vaccine. Sequencing used peripheral blood, obtained 28 days after the second AZD1222 dose.

This receptor has the CDR3 CASSYSPGPSNQPQHF. The nucleotides read TGTGCCAGCAGTTACTCTCCAGGGCCTAGCAATCAGCCCCAGCATTTT. Recombination connected TRBV6-6 to TRBJ1-5; the D gene is possibly TRBD1, with 5 bases matching. The CDR3 spans 16 residues, from the cysteine through the phenylalanine. CDR3 DNA is the only sequence kept; it has 48 bases, read in frame from the first base. The germline V gene (reference sequence) yields MNHNY for CDR1 and SVGAGI for CDR2. V and J are truncated by 0 bases and 0 bases respectively, leaving an intervening sequence of 9 bases.